Below, 28 T cell receptor beta chains from the same sample are listed, as sequenced in a study of response to subunit inactivated influenza vaccine. MiXCR was run by TCRdb on the RT-PCR reads, yielding one entry per CDR3 protein. The table includes 530,000 or so distinct CDR3 sequences, less than 15% detected once. This sample comprised PBMCs from blood, obtained about 13 days after vaccination. Every receptor here comes from a man in his forties or fifties who received an inactivated influenza vaccine.

In its sample, this clonotype was seen a few times. The V call is TRBV4-1, the J call TRBJ2-2; TRBD1 matches at 8 bases. The CDR3 sequence is 15 residues long. Per the germline V gene, CDR1 is MGHRA and CDR2 is YSYEKL. J lost 6 bases, V lost 4 bases, and 7 bases had no gene match. The DNA of the CDR3 is TGCGCCAGCAGCCCCCTAAGACAGGGGCCCGGGGAGCTGTTTTTT. It is translated as CASSPLRQGPGELFF.

V is TRBV5-1 and J is TRBJ2-5; 10 positions match TRBD2. V lost 0 bases and J lost 0; bases outside the gene matches: 5. Germline lookup yields CDR1 SGHRS and CDR2 YFSETQ. The length of the CDR3 is 17 residues. Here the CDR3 reads CASSLEGSGGYQETQYF. The CDR3 DNA sequence: TGCGCCAGCAGCTTGGAGGGTAGCGGGGGGTACCAAGAGACCCAGTACTTC.

This clonotype came up a few times. This chain links TRBV29-1 with TRBJ1-1; D possibly corresponds to TRBD1 (5 bases). The CDR3 covers 12 residues. V was trimmed by 4 bases and J by 7 bases, leaving 13 bases between them. Germline values: CDR1 SQVTM, CDR2 ANQGSEA. This CDR3 reads CSVGRGRDEAFF. CDR3 DNA: TGCAGCGTTGGGCGGGGGAGAGATGAAGCTTTCTTT.

This clonotype was counted a few times. This rearrangement joins TRBV28 to TRBJ2-3; 7 positions agree with TRBD2. Germline values: CDR1 MDHEN, CDR2 SYDVKM. V lost 6 bases and J lost 2; bases outside the gene matches: 8. This CDR3 is built from 15 residues. CDR3 amino acids: CASRPAGRITDTQYF. CDR3 DNA sequence: TGTGCCAGCAGACCAGCGGGACGGATCACAGATACGCAGTATTTT.

This chain joins TRBV4-1 and TRBJ2-7; D unresolved. In germline, CDR1 is MGHRA, CDR2 YSYEKL. Trimming left V 1 base short and J 5 bases short, with 12 bases between. The CDR3 extends over 14 amino acids. The CDR3 nucleotides are TGCGCCAGCAGCCAAGGTTTGGTCGGAAACGAGCAGTACTTC. Encoded protein: CASSQGLVGNEQYF.

This clonotype was counted a few times. V is TRBV12-3 or TRBV12-4 and J is TRBJ2-1; 7 nucleotides align to TRBD1. J gave up 2 bases and V 6 bases, and 4 bases lay outside the gene matches. The CDR3 extends over 14 amino acids. As DNA, the CDR3 is TGTGCCAGCAGGAACAGGGGACCCTACAATGAGCAGTTCTTC. Translating it yields CASRNRGPYNEQFF.

This clonotype was counted a few times. The J gene is TRBJ1-1, the V gene TRBV3-1, with a weak D call TRBD1 (5 bases). The length of the CDR3 is 16 residues. Germline V CDR1 and CDR2: LGHDT, YNNKEL (reference sequence). Trimming cost V 4 bases and J 2 bases, with 17 bases left between them. CDR3: CASSPYPFRVNTEAFF. The DNA for the CDR3 is TGTGCCAGCAGCCCTTATCCCTTCAGGGTTAACACTGAAGCTTTCTTT. The complete variable domain, with remaining parts taken from reference TRBV3-1 and TRBJ1-1, reads DTAVSQTPKYLVTQMGNDKSIKCEQNLGHDTMYWYKQDSKKFLKIMFSYNNKELIINETVPNRFSPKSPDKAHLNLHINSLELGDSAVYFCASSPYPFRVNTEAFFGQGTRLTVV.

The J gene is TRBJ2-1, the V gene TRBV28; D is ambiguous. V was pared by 5 bases and J by 9 bases, with 11 bases between. The CDR3 has 12 residues. Per germline, CDR1 MDHEN and CDR2 SYDVKM. The CDR3 reads CASSVLEGEQFF. DNA of the CDR3: TGTGCCAGCAGTGTTTTAGAAGGTGAGCAGTTCTTC.

This clonotype showed up just a few times. The genes are TRBV2 and TRBJ1-1, with a possible D match to TRBD1 (6 bases). Germline V gene lookup returns CDR1 SNHLY and CDR2 FYNNEI. CDR3 length equals 15 residues. Trimming left V 6 bases short and J 1 base short, with 15 bases between. CDR3 DNA: TGTGCCAGCAGGCCGGACAGTCCTTCGAACACTGAAGCTTTCTTT. Encoded protein: CASRPDSPSNTEAFF.

The chain carries TRBV10-3 and TRBJ2-1, with D perhaps matching TRBD1 or TRBD2 (5 bases each). Germline CDR1 reads ENHRY; CDR2 reads SYGVKD. The CDR3 consists of 16 residues. V was clipped by 2 bases and J by 3 bases, with 14 bases between them. This chain's CDR3 is CAISEGSGQFYNEQFF. DNA for the CDR3: TGTGCCATCAGTGAGGGAAGCGGACAATTCTACAATGAGCAGTTCTTC.

This clonotype was counted between two and nine times. V gene TRBV6-2 or TRBV6-3 combines with J gene TRBJ2-7, with 7 bases fitting TRBD1. CDR1 and CDR2 (germline): MNHEY, SVGEGT. This CDR3 is 15 amino acids long. V shed 5 bases and J 2 bases; nucleotides not matched to a gene: 9. The CDR3 nucleotides are TGTGCCAGCAGTCCCCTCCTGACAGGGACCTACGAGCAGTACTTC. This gives the protein CASSPLLTGTYEQYF.

This chain connects TRBV2 to TRBJ2-1; 13 nucleotides line up with TRBD2. CDR1 and CDR2 (germline): SNHLY, FYNNEI. There are 15 residues in the CDR3. V shed 3 bases, J shed 7 bases, and the junction held 3 bases outside the gene matches. The CDR3: CASSDQGLAGNEQFF. The CDR3, as DNA: TGTGCCAGCAGTGACCAGGGACTAGCGGGGAATGAGCAGTTCTTC.

This clonotype was seen ten or more times. The rearrangement uses TRBV7-2 and TRBJ1-6, with D unclear. CDR3 length: 14 amino acids. The ends were cut back, 5 bases at V and 10 bases at J, with 15 bases in the middle. Germline CDR1 is SGHTA and CDR2 is FQGNSA. The CDR3 spells CASSPASTLSPLHF. CDR3 sequence (DNA): TGTGCCAGCAGCCCCGCCTCGACCCTATCACCCCTCCACTTT.

This clonotype was observed a few times. The V and J genes are TRBV18 and TRBJ1-1, with 11 bases lining up with TRBD1. This CDR3 contains 16 residues. V shed 3 bases and J 0 bases; nucleotides not matched to a gene: 3. The germline V gene has CDR1 KGHSH and CDR2 LQKENI. This CDR3 is CASSPGQGAMNTEAFF. CDR3 coding DNA: TGTGCCAGCTCACCCGGACAGGGGGCAATGAACACTGAAGCTTTCTTT. Full variable domain (outside the CDR3, taken from reference TRBV18 and TRBJ1-1): NAGVMQNPRHLVRRRGQEARLRCSPMKGHSHVYWYRQLPEEGLKFMVYLQKENIIDESGMPKERFSAEFPKEGPSILRIQQVVRGDSAAYFCASSPGQGAMNTEAFFGQGTRLTVV.

This clonotype was seen a few times. The V call is TRBV9, the J call TRBJ2-7, with 7 bases identical to TRBD1. This CDR3 is built from 14 residues. The trim removed 4 bases at V and 1 base at J, leaving 5 bases unmatched. Per germline, CDR1 SGDLS and CDR2 YYNGEE. The CDR3 region has the DNA TGTGCCAGCAGCCCAGACAGGGAATCCTACGAGCAGTACTTC. Its translation: CASSPDRESYEQYF.

This clonotype was detected many times. This chain joins TRBV7-2 and TRBJ2-1; TRBD2 matches 7 bases. From germline, CDR1 is SGHTA and CDR2 FQGNSA. This CDR3 contains 13 residues. The V and J ends lost 2 bases and 10 bases, in that order; junction bases with no gene match: 5. CDR3 sequence reads: CASSLLRGGEQFF. The CDR3 DNA follows: TGTGCCAGCAGCTTATTACGGGGAGGGGAGCAGTTCTTC.

This clonotype was picked up a small number of times. The chain carries TRBV7-4 and TRBJ2-1; no reliable D call. The CDR3 sequence is 13 residues long. Per the germline V gene, CDR1 is SGHVT and CDR2 is SQSDAQ. Trimming took 7 bases from V and 7 from J, leaving 14 bases between them. In DNA form, the CDR3 reads TGTGCCAGCACCGAAATAGTACCTAATGAGCAGTTCTTC. Translating it yields CASTEIVPNEQFF.

The chain recombines TRBV30 with TRBJ1-2; a possible D gene is TRBD1 (5 bases). V gave up 1 base and J gave up 6 bases, with 12 bases separating them. Per germline, CDR1 GTSNPN and CDR2 SVGIG (reference sequence). The CDR3 totals 13 residues. The CDR3 sequence is CAWSASWGNGYTF. The CDR3 nucleotides read TGTGCCTGGAGTGCGTCTTGGGGGAATGGCTACACCTTC. Using reference TRBV30 and TRBJ1-2 for the parts outside the CDR3, the full variable domain is SQTIHQWPATLVQPVGSPLSLECTVEGTSNPNLYWYRQAAGRGLQLLFYSVGIGQISSEVPQNLSASRPQDRQFILSSKKLLLSDSGFYLCAWSASWGNGYTFGSGTRLTVV.

Only a few counts were recorded for this clonotype. V and J are TRBV20-1 and TRBJ1-1, with a possible D match to TRBD1 (6 bases). V was clipped by 3 bases and J by 0 bases, with 14 bases between them. In germline, CDR1 is DFQATT, CDR2 SNEGSKA (reference sequence). The CDR3 covers 15 residues. The CDR3 sequence: CSARVRGRVNTEAFF. The CDR3 nucleotides are TGCAGTGCTAGGGTCCGGGGGCGGGTGAACACTGAAGCTTTCTTT.

In its sample, this clonotype was seen a few times. The chain joins TRBV9 to TRBJ2-7, with TRBD1 matching over 9 bases. V shed 1 base, J shed 6 bases, and the junction held 14 bases outside the gene matches. This CDR3 region has 17 residues. The germline CDR1 and CDR2 sequences are SGDLS and YYNGEE. The CDR3 bases are TGTGCCAGCAGCGTAACACCAACACTACTGGACAGGGGCGAGCAGTACTTC. It is translated as CASSVTPTLLDRGEQYF.

This chain links TRBV11-1 with TRBJ2-7, with 8 nucleotides matching TRBD2. The V gene's germline CDR1 is SGHAT and CDR2 FQDESV (reference sequence). CDR3 length equals 19 residues. V was clipped by 0 bases and J by 6 bases; unmatched bases: 19. Written as DNA, the CDR3 is TGTGCCAGCAGCTTAGCGGGACTAGGCCGTCACCTCGATAAGGGCGAGCAGTACTTC. This gives the protein CASSLAGLGRHLDKGEQYF.

The CDR3 loop reads CASTRRAEPNTGELFF. The CDR3 region has the DNA TGTGCCAGCACCCGGAGGGCGGAACCGAACACCGGGGAGCTGTTTTTT. The chain carries TRBV9 and TRBJ2-2; tentative D call: TRBD2 (6 bases). The length of the CDR3 is 16 residues. Looked up from germline, CDR1 is SGDLS and CDR2 is YYNGEE. The V gene lost 6 bases and the J gene lost 0 bases, with 15 bases spanning the gap. Complete variable domain (other parts from reference TRBV9 and TRBJ2-2): DSGVTQTPKHLITATGQRVTLRCSPRSGDLSVYWYQQSLDQGLQFLIQYYNGEERAKGNILERFSAQQFPDLHSELNLSSLELGDSALYFCASTRRAEPNTGELFFGEGSRLTVL.

In this sample, this clonotype turned up a few times. The chain joins TRBV7-9 to TRBJ2-1; 9 bases map to TRBD2. CDR1 is SEHNR, CDR2 FQNEAQ, per germline (reference sequence). The junction had 6 bases not matched to a gene; V was cut back by 5 bases and J by 4 bases. The CDR3 spans 15 residues. The chain's CDR3 is CASSPWTSEYNEQFF. CDR3 sequence (DNA): TGTGCCAGCAGCCCCTGGACTAGCGAGTACAATGAGCAGTTCTTC.

This chain joins TRBV2 and TRBJ2-3; D remains unclear. The CDR3 has 13 amino acids. Germline CDR1 is SNHLY and CDR2 is FYNNEI. V lost 6 bases and J lost 2, with 9 bases in between. The CDR3 is CASSQLLTDTQYF. CDR3 nucleotides: TGTGCCAGCAGCCAGCTACTCACAGATACGCAGTATTTT.

This clonotype was seen a few times. V is TRBV5-1 and J is TRBJ1-6; D is uncertain. This CDR3 region has 15 residues. Between the trimmed V and J ends, which lost 0 bases and 7 bases, there was a span of 11 bases. Germline-derived CDR1 and CDR2 are SGHRS and YFSETQ. CDR3 region: CASSLAGIGNSPLHF. The CDR3 bases are TGCGCCAGCAGCTTGGCCGGCATAGGAAATTCACCCCTCCACTTT.

The V call is TRBV12-3 or TRBV12-4, the J call TRBJ2-7, with a possible D match to TRBD1 (7 bases). V was trimmed by 3 bases and J by 5 bases, leaving 14 bases between them. The CDR3 has 14 residues. The CDR3 DNA follows: TGTGCCAGCAGTTTGAGGCAGGGGGGCAACGAGCAGTACTTC. This encodes CASSLRQGGNEQYF.

This clonotype was seen at least ten times. The chain links TRBV6-5 to TRBJ1-5; D uncertain. The CDR3 consists of 13 residues. Germline lookup yields CDR1 MNHEY and CDR2 SVGAGI. V gave up 4 bases and J gave up 0 bases, with 4 bases separating them. The CDR3 DNA reads as TGTGCCAGCAGTTTCAATAGCAATCAGCCCCAGCATTTT. Its translation: CASSFNSNQPQHF.

V and J are TRBV15 and TRBJ2-7; D gene ambiguous. Per germline, CDR1 LNHNV and CDR2 YYDKDF (reference sequence). This CDR3 has 13 amino acids. Trimming took 5 bases from V and 5 from J, leaving 13 bases between them. Written as DNA, the CDR3 is TGTGCCACCAGCTGGCTACGAAACCACGAGCAGTACTTC. Encoded protein: CATSWLRNHEQYF.